This TCR beta chain was sequenced in a study of vaccination and CD4 T cells after COVID-19. Study-level background: In culture, cells were exposed to overlapping spike peptides from SARS-CoV-2, HCoV-NL63, HCoV-OC43 and HCoV-229E.

Germline assignment: CDR1 LNHDA and CDR2 SQIVND (reference sequence). The CDR3 sequence is 15 residues long. The ends were cut back, 3 bases at V and 0 bases at J, with 9 bases in the middle. Sequence data for DNA of cultured CD4+ T cells were generated by the Oncomine TCR Beta short-read assay. Once CD4+ T cells had been cultured, genomic DNA was extracted from them. MiXCR was run by TCRdb on the PCR reads, yielding one entry per CDR3 protein. The top ten clones hold 11% of a sample with 10,000 to 15,000 distinct CDR3 sequences, 61% of them seen once. Treatment in this sample: approximately nine-day PBMC culture with coronavirus spike peptide pools or control peptides (ViraFEST assay). This clonotype was counted only a few times. Its antigen is not known. Whole-study findings and limits: Spike mono-reactivity applied to 304 of 307 vaccine-specific clones detected in convalescent patients.

The sequenced sample was CD4+ T cells from blood, cultured in vitro. The TCR comes from a human donor who had recovered from COVID-19. The rearrangement joins TRBV19 to TRBJ1-5; D remains unclear. CDR3 sequence (DNA): TGTGCCAGTAGTATCGGCAGAAATAGCAATCAGCCCCAGCATTTT. This encodes CASSIGRNSNQPQHF.